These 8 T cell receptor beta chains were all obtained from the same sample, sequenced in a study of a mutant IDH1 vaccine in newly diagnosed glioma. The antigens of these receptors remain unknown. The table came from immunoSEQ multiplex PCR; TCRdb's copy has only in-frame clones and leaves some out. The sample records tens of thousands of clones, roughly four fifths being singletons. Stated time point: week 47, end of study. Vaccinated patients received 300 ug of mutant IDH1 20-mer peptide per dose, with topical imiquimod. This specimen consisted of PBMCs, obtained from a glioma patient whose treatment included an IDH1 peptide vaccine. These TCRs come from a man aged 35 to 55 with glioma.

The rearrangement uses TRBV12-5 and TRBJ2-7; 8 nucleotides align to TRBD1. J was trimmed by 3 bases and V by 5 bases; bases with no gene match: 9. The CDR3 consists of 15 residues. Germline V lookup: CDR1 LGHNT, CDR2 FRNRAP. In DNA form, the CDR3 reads TGTGCTAGTGGTCCCCGCTCGACAGGGGACTACGAGCAGTACTTC. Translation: CASGPRSTGDYEQYF.

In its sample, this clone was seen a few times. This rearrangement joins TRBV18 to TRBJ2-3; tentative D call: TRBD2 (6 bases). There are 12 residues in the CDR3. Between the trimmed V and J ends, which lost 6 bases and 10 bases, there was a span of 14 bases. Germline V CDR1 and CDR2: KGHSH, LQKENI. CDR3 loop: CASSELATSQYF. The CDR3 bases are TGTGCCAGCTCGGAACTAGCCACCTCGCAGTATTTT.

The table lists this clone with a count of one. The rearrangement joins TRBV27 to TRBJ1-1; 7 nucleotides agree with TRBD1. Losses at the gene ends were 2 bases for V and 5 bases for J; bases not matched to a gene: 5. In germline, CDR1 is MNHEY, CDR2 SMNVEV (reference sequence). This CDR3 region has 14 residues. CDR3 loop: CASSLRGRETEAFF. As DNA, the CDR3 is TGTGCCAGCAGTTTAAGGGGGCGAGAAACTGAAGCTTTCTTT.

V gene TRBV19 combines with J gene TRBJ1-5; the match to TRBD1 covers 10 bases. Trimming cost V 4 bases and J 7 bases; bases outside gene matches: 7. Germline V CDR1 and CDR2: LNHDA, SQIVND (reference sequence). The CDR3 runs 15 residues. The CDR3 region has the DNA TGTGCCAGTAGTACAACAGGGACAGGGGAACAGCCCCAGCATTTT. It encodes CASSTTGTGEQPQHF.

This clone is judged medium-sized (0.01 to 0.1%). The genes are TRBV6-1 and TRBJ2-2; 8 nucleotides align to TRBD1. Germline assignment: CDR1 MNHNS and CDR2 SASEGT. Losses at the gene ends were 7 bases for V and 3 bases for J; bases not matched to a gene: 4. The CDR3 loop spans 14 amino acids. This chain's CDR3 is CASKGQGDTGELFF. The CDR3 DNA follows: TGTGCCAGCAAAGGACAGGGAGACACCGGGGAGCTGTTTTTT.

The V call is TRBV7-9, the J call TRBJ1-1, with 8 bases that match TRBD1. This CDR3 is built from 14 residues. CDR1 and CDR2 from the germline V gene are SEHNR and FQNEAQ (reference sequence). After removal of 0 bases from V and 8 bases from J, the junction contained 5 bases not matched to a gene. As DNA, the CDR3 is TGTGCCAGCAGCTTAGCGGCAGGGGGCAGGGAAGCTTTCTTT. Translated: CASSLAAGGREAFF.

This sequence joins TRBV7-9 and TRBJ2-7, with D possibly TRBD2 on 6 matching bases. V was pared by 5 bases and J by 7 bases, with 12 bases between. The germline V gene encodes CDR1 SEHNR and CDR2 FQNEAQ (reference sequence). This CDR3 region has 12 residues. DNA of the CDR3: TGTGCCAGCAGCCCTCCCCGGGAGGAGCAGTACTTC. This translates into CASSPPREEQYF. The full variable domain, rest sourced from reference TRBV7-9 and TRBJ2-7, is DTGVSQNPRHKITKRGQNVTFRCDPISEHNRLYWYRQTLGQGPEFLTYFQNEAQLEKSRLLSDRFSAERPKGSFSTLEIQRTEQGDSAMYLCASSPPREEQYFGPGTRLTVT.

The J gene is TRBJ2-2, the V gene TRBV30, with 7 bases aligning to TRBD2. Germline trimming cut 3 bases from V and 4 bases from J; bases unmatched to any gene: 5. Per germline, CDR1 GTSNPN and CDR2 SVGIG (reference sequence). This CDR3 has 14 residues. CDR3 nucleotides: TGTGCCTGGAGCTCCCCGGGAGGCACCGGGGAGCTGTTTTTT. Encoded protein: CAWSSPGGTGELFF.